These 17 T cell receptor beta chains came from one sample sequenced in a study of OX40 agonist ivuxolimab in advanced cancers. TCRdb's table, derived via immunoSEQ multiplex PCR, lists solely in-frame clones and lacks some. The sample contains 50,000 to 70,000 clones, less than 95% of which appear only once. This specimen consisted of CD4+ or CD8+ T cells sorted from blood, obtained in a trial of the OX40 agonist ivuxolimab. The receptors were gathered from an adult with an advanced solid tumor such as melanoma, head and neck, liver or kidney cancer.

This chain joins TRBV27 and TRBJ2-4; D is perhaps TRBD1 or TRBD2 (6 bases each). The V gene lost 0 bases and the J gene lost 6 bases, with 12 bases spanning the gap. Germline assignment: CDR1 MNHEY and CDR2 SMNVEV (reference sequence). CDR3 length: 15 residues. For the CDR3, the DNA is TGTGCCAGCAGTTTATCGGGCGGAGGGGGAAACATTCAGTACTTC. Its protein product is CASSLSGGGGNIQYF.

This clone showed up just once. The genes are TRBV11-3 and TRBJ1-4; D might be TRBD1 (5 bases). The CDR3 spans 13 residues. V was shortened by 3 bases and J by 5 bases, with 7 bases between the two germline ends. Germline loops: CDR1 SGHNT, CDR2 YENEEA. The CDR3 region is CASSFRQNEKLFF. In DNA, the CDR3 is TGTGCCAGCAGCTTTAGACAGAATGAAAAACTGTTTTTT.

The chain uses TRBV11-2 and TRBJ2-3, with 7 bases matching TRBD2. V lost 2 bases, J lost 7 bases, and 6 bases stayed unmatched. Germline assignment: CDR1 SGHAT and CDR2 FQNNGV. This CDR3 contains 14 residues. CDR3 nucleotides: TGTGCCAGCAGCTTAATGCTAGCGGAGAATACGCAGTATTTT. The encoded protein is CASSLMLAENTQYF.

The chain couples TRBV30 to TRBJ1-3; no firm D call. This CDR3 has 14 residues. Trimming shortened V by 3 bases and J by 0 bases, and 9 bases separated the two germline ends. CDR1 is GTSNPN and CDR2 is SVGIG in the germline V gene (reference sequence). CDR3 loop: CAWRAPSSGNTIYF. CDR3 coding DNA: TGTGCCTGGAGGGCCCCTTCCTCTGGAAACACCATATATTTT.

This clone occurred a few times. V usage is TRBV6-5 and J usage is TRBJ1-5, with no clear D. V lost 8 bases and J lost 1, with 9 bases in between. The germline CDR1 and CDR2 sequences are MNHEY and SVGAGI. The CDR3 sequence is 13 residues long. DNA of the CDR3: TGTGCCAGCGCGGATTGGAGCAATCAGCCCCAGCATTTT. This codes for CASADWSNQPQHF.

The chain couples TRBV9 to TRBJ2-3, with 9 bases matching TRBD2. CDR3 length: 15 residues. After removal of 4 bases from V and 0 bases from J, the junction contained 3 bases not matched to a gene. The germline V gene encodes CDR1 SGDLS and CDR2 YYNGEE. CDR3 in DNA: TGTGCCAGCAGCACCGGGACTAGCAGCACAGATACGCAGTATTTT. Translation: CASSTGTSSTDTQYF. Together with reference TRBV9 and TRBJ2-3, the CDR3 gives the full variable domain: DSGVTQTPKHLITATGQRVTLRCSPRSGDLSVYWYQQSLDQGLQFLIQYYNGEERAKGNILERFSAQQFPDLHSELNLSSLELGDSALYFCASSTGTSSTDTQYFGPGTRLTVL.

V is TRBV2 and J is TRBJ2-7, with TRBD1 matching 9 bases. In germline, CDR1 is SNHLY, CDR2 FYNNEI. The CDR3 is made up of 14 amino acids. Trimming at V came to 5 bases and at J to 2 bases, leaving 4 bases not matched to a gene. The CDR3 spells CASSSRQGAYEQYF. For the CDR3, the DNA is TGTGCCAGCAGTTCCCGACAGGGGGCCTACGAGCAGTACTTC.

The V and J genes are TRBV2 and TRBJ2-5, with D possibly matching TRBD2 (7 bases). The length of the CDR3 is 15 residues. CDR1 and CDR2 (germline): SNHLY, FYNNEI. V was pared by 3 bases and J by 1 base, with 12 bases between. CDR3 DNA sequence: TGTGCCAGCAGTGATTGGGGGGGGGCCCAAGAGACCCAGTACTTC. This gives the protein CASSDWGGAQETQYF.

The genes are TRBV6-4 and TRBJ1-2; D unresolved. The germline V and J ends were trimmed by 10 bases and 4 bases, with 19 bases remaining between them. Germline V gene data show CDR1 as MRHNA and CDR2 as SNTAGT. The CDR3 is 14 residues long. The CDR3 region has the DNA TGTGCCAACCAACCTCGTCGAGTCCTCTATGGCTACACCTTC. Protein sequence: CANQPRRVLYGYTF.

Here the CDR3 reads CAIRAEGTFNYGYTF. The CDR3 DNA sequence: TGTGCCATCAGGGCGGAAGGGACATTTAACTATGGCTACACCTTC. The J gene is TRBJ1-2, the V gene TRBV10-3; maybe TRBD1 (6 bases). The germline gives CDR1 ENHRY, CDR2 SYGVKD. This CDR3 has 15 amino acids. The germline V and J ends were trimmed by 6 bases and 1 base, with 15 bases remaining between them.

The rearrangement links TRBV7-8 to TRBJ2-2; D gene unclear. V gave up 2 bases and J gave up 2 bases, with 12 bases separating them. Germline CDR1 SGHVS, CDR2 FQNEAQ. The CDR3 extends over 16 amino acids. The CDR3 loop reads CASSLIRSSNTGELFF. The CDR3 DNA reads TGTGCCAGCAGCTTAATTCGCAGTTCTAACACCGGGGAGCTGTTTTTT.

CDR3 DNA: TGCAGCGTTGAAGCTAGCGGGAGGAGGAAAGGTGAGCAGTTCTTC. The encoded protein is CSVEASGRRKGEQFF. V and J are TRBV29-1 and TRBJ2-1, with 11 bases fitting TRBD2. The germline V gene has CDR1 SQVTM and CDR2 ANQGSEA. There are 15 residues in the CDR3. Trimming took 1 base from V and 9 from J; bases not matched to a gene: 8.

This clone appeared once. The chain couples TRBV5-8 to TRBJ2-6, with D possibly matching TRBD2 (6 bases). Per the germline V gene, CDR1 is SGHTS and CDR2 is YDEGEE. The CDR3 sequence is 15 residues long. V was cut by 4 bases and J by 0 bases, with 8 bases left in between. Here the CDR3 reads CASSLGGSGANVLTF. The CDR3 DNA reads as TGTGCCAGCAGCCTGGGAGGCTCTGGGGCCAACGTCCTGACTTTC.

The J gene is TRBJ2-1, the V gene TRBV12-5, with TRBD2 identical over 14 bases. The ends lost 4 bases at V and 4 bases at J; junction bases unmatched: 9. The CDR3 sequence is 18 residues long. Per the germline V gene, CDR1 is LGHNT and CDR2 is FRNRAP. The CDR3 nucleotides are TGTGCTAGTGGTTACGAGGGACTAGCGGGAGTGGGGTACAATGAGCAGTTCTTC. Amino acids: CASGYEGLAGVGYNEQFF.

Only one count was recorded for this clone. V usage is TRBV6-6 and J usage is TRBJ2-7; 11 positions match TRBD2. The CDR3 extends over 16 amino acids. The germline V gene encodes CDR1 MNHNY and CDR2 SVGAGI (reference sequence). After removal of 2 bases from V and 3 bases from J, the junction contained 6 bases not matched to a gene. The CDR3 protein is CASSYDGTSGIYEQYF. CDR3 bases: TGTGCCAGCAGTTACGACGGGACTAGCGGTATCTACGAGCAGTACTTC.

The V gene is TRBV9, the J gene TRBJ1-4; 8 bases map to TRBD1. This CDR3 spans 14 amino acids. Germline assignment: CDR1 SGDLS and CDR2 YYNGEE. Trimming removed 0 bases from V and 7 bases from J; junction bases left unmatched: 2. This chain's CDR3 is CASSVGTGREKLFF. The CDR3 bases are TGTGCCAGCAGCGTAGGGACAGGGCGTGAAAAACTGTTTTTT.

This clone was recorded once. CDR3 protein: CASKDTGGGTEAFF. In DNA, the CDR3 is TGCGCCAGCAAAGACACAGGGGGCGGCACTGAAGCTTTCTTT. The V call is TRBV5-1, the J call TRBJ1-1; 9 positions agree with TRBD1. The germline V gene has CDR1 SGHRS and CDR2 YFSETQ. This CDR3 has 14 amino acids. V lost 6 bases and J lost 4; bases outside the gene matches: 7.